The 6 T cell receptor beta chains in this list originate from one sample, sequenced in a study of T cell responses to AZD1222 COVID-19 vaccine. Clones were read by immunoSEQ multiplex PCR, and TCRdb kept only the in-frame ones, dropping some. Altogether 120,000 or so clones are present, 70% to 90% being singletons, with the ten largest covering less than 6%. The specimen comprised peripheral blood, sampled on day 0 of AZD1222 vaccination. The receptors were sampled from an adult in good health.

This clone was counted a single time. This rearrangement joins TRBV9 to TRBJ1-3; D gene uncertain. Germline lookup yields CDR1 SGDLS and CDR2 YYNGEE. The CDR3 is made up of 15 amino acids. V lost 0 bases and J 0 bases, leaving 7 bases between the germline ends. The DNA of the CDR3 is TGTGCCAGCAGCGTAGAAGGGAGCTCTGGAAACACCATATATTTT. It is translated as CASSVEGSSGNTIYF.

The chain joins TRBV7-9 to TRBJ2-1, with TRBD2 matching 7 bases. Looked up from germline, CDR1 is SEHNR and CDR2 is FQNEAQ (reference sequence). The trim removed 5 bases at V and 9 bases at J, leaving 13 bases unmatched. The CDR3 loop spans 15 amino acids. In DNA form, the CDR3 reads TGTGCCAGCAGCCAGCACGGTGGACTAGTTGGTGAGCAGTTCTTC. Its protein is CASSQHGGLVGEQFF.

This chain links TRBV28 with TRBJ2-7; 7 nucleotides agree with TRBD1. The V gene end was trimmed by 6 bases and the J gene end by 5 bases; junction bases not matched to a gene: 4. The CDR3 has 12 amino acids. Germline V gene data show CDR1 as MDHEN and CDR2 as SYDVKM. The CDR3 loop is CASSLGTDEQYF. The CDR3 DNA reads TGTGCCAGCAGCCTGGGGACAGACGAGCAGTACTTC.

The chain recombines TRBV6-5 with TRBJ2-7; 7 bases line up with TRBD2. Germline trimming cut 6 bases from V and 0 bases from J; bases unmatched to any gene: 5. This CDR3 contains 14 residues. Germline lookup yields CDR1 MNHEY and CDR2 SVGAGI. The CDR3 DNA is TGTGCCAGCAGGGGAGGGTTCGTCTCCTACGAGCAGTACTTC. This codes for CASRGGFVSYEQYF.

The chain combines TRBV10-1 with TRBJ1-6; perhaps TRBD1 as D (6 bases). The CDR3 contains 14 residues. Trimming removed 0 bases from V and 10 bases from J, with 10 bases in between. Germline assignment: CDR1 WNHNN and CDR2 SYGVQD (reference sequence). Here the CDR3 reads CASSESTGNSPLHF. CDR3 coding DNA: TGCGCCAGCAGTGAGTCAACAGGGAACTCACCCCTCCACTTT.

The V call is TRBV6-5, the J call TRBJ1-1, with a tentative D call TRBD1 (5 bases). Germline lookup yields CDR1 MNHEY and CDR2 SVGAGI. V was trimmed by 6 bases and J by 3 bases, leaving 14 bases between them. The CDR3 length is 14 residues. The CDR3 DNA sequence: TGTGCCAGCAGCTTCGGGGGAGGGCACACTGAAGCTTTCTTT. It codes for CASSFGGGHTEAFF.